This TCR beta chain was profiled in a study of regulatory T cells in long-lasting Graves disease. Study context: Persistent Graves' disease denoted over 5 years of antithyroid drugs plus positive TSH receptor antibodies.

This clonotype was detected many times. The germline V gene has CDR1 SQVTM and CDR2 ANQGSEA. V lost 6 bases, J lost 3 bases, and 11 bases lay in between. This CDR3 region has 13 residues. Construction of the TCR beta libraries employed iRepertoire HTBI primers in conjunction with Arm-PCR of CDR3 regions. TCRdb used MiXCR to reprocess the multiplex PCR reads, holding one entry per CDR3 protein. The table has roughly 500,000 distinct CDR3 sequences, 20% to 25% seen once; the top ten hold more than 6%. Time point reported: persistent/refractory GD, antithyroid drugs over 5 years with positive TRAb. Construction of the TCR library relied on RNA isolated from PBMCs. EDTA tubes received about 10 milliliters of collected peripheral blood.

The material sequenced was peripheral blood mononuclear cells (PBMCs), taken when the disease was refractory, from a patient treated with antithyroid drugs. The TCR was taken from a female donor with Graves disease. J is TRBJ1-4 and V is TRBV29-1; D call uncertain. The CDR3 region has the DNA TGCAGCGTGGGAGCCGAGGCTAATGAAAAACTGTTTTTT. It encodes CSVGAEANEKLFF.